The rows below give T cell receptor beta chains drawn from one sample of a study of blood T cell repertoires in COVID-19. Sequencing was performed with immunoSEQ multiplex PCR; in TCRdb, only in-frame clones are kept and a portion is missing. The data show about 130,000 clones, 84% seen once. Sequenced sample: peripheral blood. The receptors shown here come from a woman aged 25 to 39 who had recovered from COVID-19. CDR3s include the opening cysteine and the closing phenylalanine or tryptophan. Fields, in order: V gene, D gene, clone size, J gene, CDR3 protein. The D gene is left open where the match is weak. The listing skips clone size in some rows; elsewhere it reads once, few, many or a size class.

TRBV27	NA	NA	TRBJ1-2	CASSPTGIEANYGYTF
TRBV9	NA	NA	TRBJ2-7	CASSMGRGYEQYF
TRBV15	NA	NA	TRBJ2-7	CATGARTPPYEQYF
TRBV13	TRBD2	NA	TRBJ2-7	CASSLEAGVSYEQYF
TRBV30	NA	NA	TRBJ1-5	CAWTQRGPYNQPQHF
TRBV19	NA	NA	TRBJ1-1	CASSSEGLRGDTEAFF
TRBV4-1	TRBD1	NA	TRBJ2-7	CASSQSPGTGASYEQYF
TRBV18	TRBD2	NA	TRBJ2-5	CASSPLERGQETQYF
TRBV5-1	TRBD2	once	TRBJ2-7	CASSSGLAGPYEQYF
TRBV7-4	TRBD2	NA	TRBJ2-7	CASSLRRRLAGGRSYEQYF
TRBV2	NA	NA	TRBJ2-5	CASSMTEETQYF
TRBV13	TRBD2	NA	TRBJ2-3	CASSLASGGPSTDTQYF
TRBV5-5	NA	NA	TRBJ1-2	CASSLSLQGGYGYTF
TRBV4-1	NA	NA	TRBJ2-6	CASSQGWSSGANVLTF
TRBV4-2	NA	NA	TRBJ2-3	CASSPEQASLGTDTQYF
TRBV6-5	TRBD2	NA	TRBJ2-2	CASSYYLPGGRELFF
TRBV9	NA	NA	TRBJ1-6	CASSVEQNSPLHF
TRBV27	NA	NA	TRBJ2-3	CASSPLPGAGDTQYF
TRBV5-1	NA	NA	TRBJ1-6	CASSLDGNNSPLHF
TRBV12-2	NA	once	TRBJ2-5	CASRLAIYYEAGGETQYF
TRBV5-6	NA	NA	TRBJ1-5	CASSSRGRDQPQHF
TRBV21-1	NA	NA	TRBJ1-6	CASSKDRVNSPLHF